The following is a T cell receptor beta chain sequence with its context. What it binds is unknown. The V segment lost 1 base and the J segment 4 bases; nucleotides outside the gene matches: 7. This CDR3 spans 16 amino acids. The germline CDR1 and CDR2 sequences are SGHVS and FQNEAQ. These data are taken from a study of CD8 T cells in ankylosing spondylitis. Study-wide points: Ankylosing spondylitis blood seemed to carry a telltale TCR beta motif made of several highly homologous variants. Disease-linked clones reportedly concentrated significantly in matched ankylosing spondylitis synovial fluid.

Library preparation for TCR beta used quantitative 5'-RACE with molecular barcodes. TCRdb re-called the 5' RACE reads with MiXCR, one entry per CDR3 protein. The sample records 350,000 to 400,000 distinct CDR3 sequences, 20% being singletons. The receptor was isolated from a male donor with ankylosing spondylitis or in good health (not recorded which). This chain links TRBV7-8 with TRBJ1-2, with 9 bases matching TRBD1. Material for sequencing was blood, either unsorted or a sorted T cell fraction (not recorded which). This CDR3 is CASSLGQQGASYGYTF. The CDR3 coding sequence is TGTGCCAGCAGCTTAGGACAACAGGGGGCTAGCTATGGCTACACCTTC.